This TCR beta chain was captured by sequencing in a study of T cell repertoires in cytomegalovirus infection. As for the study in general: Epitope selection comprised recently identified HLA-C-restricted CMV epitopes and well-studied HLA-B-restricted CMV epitopes. Both a matching HLA type and CMV infection were indicated by public TCR beta signatures.

TCRdb passed the reads through MiXCR, listing each CDR3 protein once. The table has about 830,000 distinct CDR3 sequences, around a third seen once. As regards this clonotype: Its antigen remains unidentified.

General observations from the study: CMV carriers having the relevant HLA were flagged by cumulative public TCR beta family frequency.

The V gene lost 0 bases and the J gene lost 4 bases, with 12 bases spanning the gap. The CDR3 totals 15 residues. Germline loops: CDR1 MGHRA, CDR2 YSYEKL. This receptor was obtained from a human donor in good health (CMV status not recorded). Some clones in this sample may be carry-over from other donors' samples. This chain uses TRBV4-1 with TRBJ2-5; D ambiguous. The sequenced sample was cultured CD8+ T cells from PBMCs, obtained from culture after CMV antigen stimulation. CDR3 DNA: TGCGCCAGCAGCCAAGATGATAGCACTGGAGAGACCCAGTACTTC. Protein: CASSQDDSTGETQYF.